This T cell receptor (beta chain) was sequenced in a study of cytomegalovirus exposure and HLA in healthy donors. Overall study findings and caveats: Within a later analysis, the majority of CMV-associated TCR beta chains appeared HLA-restricted. Whilst most TCR sequences proved rare, a subset of public TCRs occurred across many donors. It was likely that a cluster of highly shared sequence variants was a sequencing artifact. In a later analysis, DRB1 alleles had the most associated TCRs; HLA-C alleles the fewest.

Worth noting for this clone: Its target is unknown.

V was trimmed by 11 bases and J by 11 bases, leaving 25 bases between them. There are 14 residues in the CDR3. Germline CDR1 is MNHNS and CDR2 is SASEGT. Primers for the PCR totalled 60 Vbeta and 13 Jbeta. Measured with immunoSEQ multiplex PCR; TCRdb has only the in-frame clones, and not every one. The repertoire consists of around 130,000 clones, with 8% to 9.5% occurring once and the leading ten covering 4.5% to 7%. The sequenced material came from PBMCs. The chain joins TRBV6-1 to TRBJ1-5; a possible D gene is TRBD1 (6 bases). This receptor was identified in a man in his forties or fifties in good health and CMV-seronegative. CDR3 bases: TGTGCCGCCCTGGGGGCAGGTTCCCAAGGAGCCCAGCATTTT. This gives the protein CAALGAGSQGAQHF.